This TCR beta chain stems from a study of beta chain features in type 1 diabetes. Expressed TCRB transcripts were sequenced because the entire RNA isolate underwent reverse transcription. Here immunoSEQ multiplex PCR was the method, and the copy in TCRdb shows in-frame clones only, minus some. The data hold about 240,000 clones, with around 14% observed a single time. This clone was counted a few times. Its antigen is currently unknown. Study findings and constraints: Across all four CD4+ subsets, people with type 1 diabetes showed modestly shorter TCRB CDR3s.

This receptor was identified in a man aged 30 to 39 with type 1 diabetes. Sequencing was performed on naive CD4+ T cells from blood.

For the CDR3, the DNA is TGTGCCAGCAGTGAGGGCGCTCAGTATGGCTACACCTTC. Its translation is CASSEGAQYGYTF. The chain links TRBV6-1 to TRBJ1-2, with unresolved D. Trimming took 3 bases from V and 5 from J, leaving 10 bases between them. The CDR3 totals 13 residues. Looked up from germline, CDR1 is MNHNS and CDR2 is SASEGT.